The next 22 T cell receptor beta chains were all read from a single sample in a study of blood T cell repertoires in COVID-19. Sequencing was performed with immunoSEQ multiplex PCR; in TCRdb, only in-frame clones are kept and a portion is missing. The sample holds 250,000 to 300,000 clones, roughly 90% seen once. Sequences were obtained from PBMCs or T cells enriched from blood (not recorded which). Receptors originate from a young woman who had recovered from COVID-19.

The rearrangement joins TRBV4-1 to TRBJ1-2; D gene ambiguous. The length of the CDR3 is 18 residues. Germline V gives CDR1 MGHRA, CDR2 YSYEKL. V lost 0 bases and J lost 3, with 20 bases in between. CDR3 amino acids: CASSQEPSPFDTYYGYTF. CDR3 bases: TGCGCCAGCAGCCAAGAACCGTCCCCCTTCGACACCTACTATGGCTACACCTTC.

With respect to this clone: An end of the junction does not agree with germline; a read error may underlie this. The CDR3 DNA is TGTGCCAGCAGTGAAGAGCGGGGGGCCCCTATGCATTTT. Protein: CASSEERGAPMHF. V gene TRBV2 combines with J gene TRBJ2-3; TRBD2 matches 9 bases. Germline lookup yields CDR1 SNHLY and CDR2 FYNNEI. There are 13 residues in the CDR3.

This clone has just one count. The chain couples TRBV5-1 to TRBJ1-6; 9 bases are shared with TRBD1. The CDR3 spans 16 residues. Trimming at V came to 4 bases and at J to 10 bases, leaving 12 bases not matched to a gene. Germline CDR1 is SGHRS and CDR2 is YFSETQ. The CDR3 sequence: CASSQSWDRAKSPLHF. The CDR3, as DNA: TGCGCCAGCAGCCAATCGTGGGACAGGGCGAAATCACCCCTCCACTTT.

The V gene is TRBV6-1, the J gene TRBJ1-5; a possible D gene is TRBD1 (6 bases). Germline CDR1 is MNHNS and CDR2 is SASEGT. The CDR3 extends over 16 amino acids. Trimming took 4 bases from V and 6 from J, leaving 19 bases between them. The CDR3 sequence: CASSANRGRGGQPQHF. The DNA for the CDR3 is TGTGCCAGCAGTGCTAACCGGGGCAGGGGCGGTCAGCCCCAGCATTTT.

CDR3 protein: CSVSGNYGYTF. The CDR3 DNA is TGCAGCGTTTCAGGGAACTATGGCTACACCTTC. The V gene is TRBV29-1, the J gene TRBJ1-2, with D possibly matching TRBD1 (5 bases). CDR1 and CDR2 from the germline V gene are SQVTM and ANQGSEA. This CDR3 is 11 amino acids long. Deletions cut 5 bases from V and 2 bases from J, with 6 bases between.

The chain uses TRBV5-5 and TRBJ1-5; possible D gene TRBD1, 6 bases. This CDR3 comprises 15 residues. The germline CDR1 and CDR2 sequences are SGHKS and YYEKEE (reference sequence). The germline V and J ends were trimmed by 4 bases and 2 bases, with 13 bases remaining between them. The CDR3 DNA reads as TGTGCCAGCAGCCCCGGGACATCAGGCAATCAGCCCCAGCATTTT. Translating it yields CASSPGTSGNQPQHF.

This chain uses TRBV18 with TRBJ2-5; a weak D match, TRBD1 (6 bases). Germline V CDR1 and CDR2: KGHSH, LQKENI. The V end lost 5 bases, the J end lost 4 bases, and 17 bases lay between the germline ends. The length of the CDR3 is 15 residues. For the CDR3, the DNA is TGTGCCAGCTCATCAACAGGGCCTCAAGGAGAGACCCAGTACTTC. This gives the protein CASSSTGPQGETQYF.

In its sample, this clone was seen a few times. The chain combines TRBV4-1 with TRBJ2-7; 9 bases are shared with TRBD1. Germline lookup yields CDR1 MGHRA and CDR2 YSYEKL. This CDR3 is built from 18 residues. The J segment lost 0 bases and the V segment lost 6 bases, leaving 15 bases of the junction unmatched. The CDR3 coding sequence is TGCGCCAGCAGTCCGGGACAGGGATTGTTGGGGAGCTCCTACGAGCAGTACTTC. It translates to CASSPGQGLLGSSYEQYF.

The genes are TRBV5-1 and TRBJ1-3; D uncertain. The CDR3 is made up of 14 amino acids. The germline V gene encodes CDR1 SGHRS and CDR2 YFSETQ. V was shortened by 6 bases and J by 4 bases, with 14 bases between the two germline ends. Here the CDR3 DNA reads TGCGCCAGCACCAATGGGCTGCTCGGAAACACCATATATTTT. Its translation: CASTNGLLGNTIYF.

This clone was counted only a few times. This chain connects TRBV7-9 to TRBJ1-3, with 7 bases fitting TRBD1. CDR3 size: 13 residues. Germline V lookup: CDR1 SEHNR, CDR2 FQNEAQ (reference sequence). Trimming at V came to 6 bases and at J to 8 bases, leaving 7 bases not matched to a gene. The CDR3 sequence: CASSPGTEDTIYF. The CDR3 nucleotides are TGTGCCAGCAGTCCTGGGACAGAAGACACCATATATTTT.

This clone came up a few times. The chain uses TRBV9 and TRBJ1-5; perhaps TRBD1 as D (5 bases). The CDR3 has 15 residues. Between the trimmed V and J ends, which lost 0 bases and 5 bases, there was a span of 12 bases. CDR1 SGDLS and CDR2 YYNGEE come from the germline V gene. The CDR3 nucleotides read TGTGCCAGCAGCGTAGCTATTGGGGGGGATCAGCCCCAGCATTTT. Translating it yields CASSVAIGGDQPQHF.

The chain recombines TRBV11-2 with TRBJ2-7; D is perhaps TRBD2 (5 bases). Per germline, CDR1 SGHAT and CDR2 FQNNGV. This CDR3 spans 14 amino acids. Trimming removed 8 bases at V and 3 bases at J, with 17 bases between. The CDR3 sequence: CASADGVGRYEQYF. The CDR3 DNA sequence: TGTGCCAGCGCGGACGGGGTGGGTCGCTACGAGCAGTACTTC. Using reference TRBV11-2 and TRBJ2-7 for the parts outside the CDR3, the full variable domain is EAGVAQSPRYKIIEKRQSVAFWCNPISGHATLYWYQQILGQGPKLLIQFQNNGVVDDSQLPKDRFSAERLKGVDSTLKIQPAKLEDSAVYLCASADGVGRYEQYFGPGTRLTVT.

The chain couples TRBV13 to TRBJ2-1, with unresolved D. There are 13 residues in the CDR3. Trimming stripped 5 bases from V and 8 bases from J, with 13 bases between. Germline CDR1 and CDR2: PRHDT and FYEKMQ (reference sequence). CDR3 sequence (DNA): TGTGCCAGCAGCCCGCCCTCAGATCATGAGCAGTTCTTC. Protein: CASSPPSDHEQFF.

This chain connects TRBV5-4 to TRBJ2-7; 10 positions match TRBD2. The CDR3 extends over 14 amino acids. Germline V gives CDR1 SGHNT, CDR2 YYREEE (reference sequence). The J segment lost 3 bases and the V segment lost 5 bases, leaving 5 bases of the junction unmatched. CDR3 protein: CASSLLAGSYEQYF. CDR3 in DNA: TGTGCCAGCAGTCTACTAGCGGGGAGCTACGAGCAGTACTTC.

The chain uses TRBV7-9 and TRBJ2-5; 7 bases match TRBD1. The CDR3 consists of 16 residues. V dropped 6 bases and J dropped 5; count of bases not matched to a gene: 15. The germline gives CDR1 SEHNR, CDR2 FQNEAQ (reference sequence). The CDR3 nucleotides read TGTGCCAGCAGTTTTCTCGGAGACAGGGATGGGGAGACCCAGTACTTC. Translating it yields CASSFLGDRDGETQYF.

This chain uses TRBV7-2 with TRBJ1-5; TRBD1 might be the D (6 bases). Trimming left V 5 bases short and J 1 base short, with 12 bases between. CDR1 and CDR2 from the germline V gene are SGHTA and FQGNSA. This CDR3 is 15 amino acids long. CDR3 bases: TGTGCCAGCAGCCTACAGGGTGGAAGCAATCAGCCCCAGCATTTT. It encodes CASSLQGGSNQPQHF.

J is TRBJ1-6 and V is TRBV20-1; D ambiguous. Trimming pared 5 bases from V and 12 bases from J, leaving 11 bases between. This CDR3 region has 11 residues. Per the germline V gene, CDR1 is DFQATT and CDR2 is SNEGSKA (reference sequence). The CDR3 DNA follows: TGCAGTGCTCGGGGTCGGGGACCCCTCCACTTT. Protein product: CSARGRGPLHF.

This chain joins TRBV27 and TRBJ1-1, with D unresolved. Germline V gene data show CDR1 as MNHEY and CDR2 as SMNVEV (reference sequence). The CDR3 runs 18 residues. Trimming took off 4 bases at V and 0 bases at J, with 21 bases between the two ends. CDR3 coding DNA: TGTGCCAGCAGTTCTATATCCACTAGAGGACCGCTGAACACTGAAGCTTTCTTT. The encoded protein is CASSSISTRGPLNTEAFF.

This chain links TRBV6-2 or TRBV6-3 with TRBJ1-5, with D unresolved. Deletions cut 2 bases from V and 2 bases from J, with 10 bases between. In germline, CDR1 is MNHEY, CDR2 SVGEGT. CDR3 size: 15 residues. The CDR3 bases are TGTGCCAGCAGTTACCGGGGTGGGGGCAATCAGCCCCAGCATTTT. Translation: CASSYRGGGNQPQHF.

The chain has TRBV19 and TRBJ1-1; no definite D call. The CDR3 has 14 residues. Trimming took off 4 bases at V and 4 bases at J, with 13 bases between the two ends. Germline assignment: CDR1 LNHDA and CDR2 SQIVND (reference sequence). CDR3 sequence: CASSTTRWATEAFF. For the CDR3, the DNA is TGTGCCAGTAGTACGACCCGTTGGGCCACTGAAGCTTTCTTT.

This CDR3 is CASSPGGGSVGGELFF. In DNA, the CDR3 is TGTGCCAGCAGCCCCGGGGGCGGGAGTGTCGGCGGGGAGCTGTTTTTT. The chain carries TRBV7-9 and TRBJ2-2, with D maybe TRBD2 (7 bases). Trimming took 5 bases from V and 7 from J, leaving 20 bases between them. The CDR3 length is 16 residues. Germline V gives CDR1 SEHNR, CDR2 FQNEAQ (reference sequence).

This clone is a singleton in its sample. This chain uses TRBV5-5 with TRBJ1-2; D possibly corresponds to TRBD1 (5 bases). CDR3 length: 13 amino acids. The V gene lost 3 bases and the J gene lost 2 bases, with 8 bases spanning the gap. Germline V gene data show CDR1 as SGHKS and CDR2 as YYEKEE (reference sequence). The CDR3: CASSSEGNYGYTF. The DNA of the CDR3 is TGTGCCAGCAGCTCGGAGGGGAACTATGGCTACACCTTC.